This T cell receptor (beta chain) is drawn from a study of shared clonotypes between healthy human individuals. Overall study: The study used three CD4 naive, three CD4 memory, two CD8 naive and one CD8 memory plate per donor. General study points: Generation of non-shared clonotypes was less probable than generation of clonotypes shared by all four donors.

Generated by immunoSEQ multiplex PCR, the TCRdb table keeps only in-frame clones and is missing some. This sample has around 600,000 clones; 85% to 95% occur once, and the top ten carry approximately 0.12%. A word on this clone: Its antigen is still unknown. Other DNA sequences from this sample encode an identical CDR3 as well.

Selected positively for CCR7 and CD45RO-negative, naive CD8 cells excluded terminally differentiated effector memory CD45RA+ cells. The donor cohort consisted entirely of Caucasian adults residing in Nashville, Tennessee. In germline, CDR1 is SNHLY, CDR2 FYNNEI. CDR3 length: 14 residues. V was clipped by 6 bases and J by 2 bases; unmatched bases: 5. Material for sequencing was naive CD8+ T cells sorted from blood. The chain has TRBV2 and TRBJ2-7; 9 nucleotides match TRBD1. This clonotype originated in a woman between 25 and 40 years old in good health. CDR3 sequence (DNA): TGTGCCAGCAGCGATAGACAGGGGGCCTACGAGCAGTACTTC. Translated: CASSDRQGAYEQYF.